One and the same sample provided the 10 T cell receptor beta chains below, sequenced in a study of molecular identifiers for immune sequencing clone quantification (dated by TCRdb to 2016 to 2018). Library construction relied on PCR. This sample was sequenced with an Illumina HiSeq 4000. Starting from the raw public reads, TCRdb applied fastp trimming at Q25, assembled clones with MiXCR and retained in-frame beta chains. Merged by CDR3 protein, the rows form single entries marked with the most common genes and DNA. The sample profile shows 550,000 to 750,000 distinct CDR3 sequences; just under 20% of them were found once. Of the sample, roughly 0.85% is held by the ten largest clones. The sequenced sample was naive CD8+ T cells from blood, with Jurkat cell RNA spiked in. Explained via the paper, the cell subset or site label denotes: FACS-sorted CD8+CD4-CCR7+CD45RA+ naive T cells. The receptors were gathered from a human donor in good health. Some libraries in this study had Jurkat cell RNA spiked in.

This clonotype was counted many times. The J gene is TRBJ1-1, the V gene TRBV2; weak D call: TRBD1 (6 bases). This CDR3 is 14 amino acids long. V was pared by 8 bases and J by 1 base, with 14 bases between. Germline V lookup: CDR1 SNHLY, CDR2 FYNNEI. CDR3: CASSPIQGNTEAFF. The CDR3 DNA follows: TGTGCCAGCTCCCCCATACAGGGGAACACTGAAGCTTTCTTT.

As regards this clonotype: This sequence may be a read error, since a much larger clone differs from it by one base. The chain carries TRBV29-1 and TRBJ1-1; D gene uncertain. V shed 8 bases and J shed 1 base, with 11 bases lying between them. The CDR3 has 12 residues. The germline V gene encodes CDR1 SQVTM and CDR2 ANQGSEA. Written as DNA, the CDR3 is TGCAGCACCAGGACGGGGAACACTGAAGCTTTCTTT. Translated, it gives CSTRTGNTEAFF. Full variable domain (rest looked up from reference TRBV29-1 and TRBJ1-1): SAVISQKPSRDICQRGTSLTIQCQVDSQVTMMFWYRQQPGQSLTLIATANQGSEATYESGFVIDKFPISRPNLTFSTLTVSNMSPEDSSIYLCSTRTGNTEAFFGQGTRLTVV.

A single count supports this clonotype. This chain connects TRBV27 to TRBJ2-7; D may match TRBD1 or TRBD2 (5 bases each). Germline CDR1 is MNHEY and CDR2 is SMNVEV (reference sequence). V lost 4 bases, J lost 2 bases, and 12 bases lay in between. The CDR3 runs to 14 residues. DNA for the CDR3: TGTGCCAGCAGTTACCAGGGAGTAACCTACGAGCAGTACTTC. Protein: CASSYQGVTYEQYF.

This clonotype has a count of ten or more. This chain uses TRBV7-6 with TRBJ1-1; no definite D call. Trimming removed 5 bases from V and 3 bases from J, with 19 bases in between. The CDR3 contains 16 residues. Germline assignment: CDR1 SGHVS and CDR2 FNYEAQ. Here the CDR3 DNA reads TGTGCCAGCAGCCAGACGGACCAGACTCTATACACTGAAGCTTTCTTT. Its protein is CASSQTDQTLYTEAFF.

The CDR3, as DNA: TGTGCCAGCAGCTTCGCCTACGGGGGGGATCCCTCTCCGGAGCAGTACTTC. Encoded protein: CASSFAYGGDPSPEQYF. The chain carries TRBV13 and TRBJ2-7, with 8 bases aligning to TRBD2. CDR1 and CDR2 from the germline V gene are PRHDT and FYEKMQ (reference sequence). The V gene end was trimmed by 3 bases and the J gene end by 7 bases; junction bases not matched to a gene: 17. This CDR3 comprises 17 residues.

The chain employs TRBV9 and TRBJ2-7; D remains unclear. This CDR3 region has 13 residues. Per the germline V gene, CDR1 is SGDLS and CDR2 is YYNGEE. V lost 0 bases and J lost 6, with 10 bases in between. The CDR3 DNA sequence: TGTGCCAGCAGCGTAGCGTCCCTGAGCGAGCAGTACTTC. Amino acid sequence: CASSVASLSEQYF.

This clonotype was detected many times. The gene calls are TRBV4-1 and TRBJ2-7; the D gene is possibly TRBD1 (5 bases). The CDR3 is 14 amino acids. Germline CDR1 and CDR2: MGHRA and YSYEKL. V dropped 2 bases and J dropped 0 bases, with 8 bases sitting between them. The CDR3: CASSQPGNSYEQYF. The CDR3 DNA reads TGCGCCAGCAGCCAACCAGGGAACTCCTACGAGCAGTACTTC.

This clonotype was detected ten times or more. The chain joins TRBV30 to TRBJ1-3, with 8 bases that match TRBD1. Trimming removed 4 bases from V and 0 bases from J; junction bases left unmatched: 5. This CDR3 contains 15 residues. Germline V gives CDR1 GTSNPN, CDR2 SVGIG (reference sequence). The CDR3 is CAWNTGTGSGNTIYF. The CDR3 DNA reads as TGTGCCTGGAACACAGGGACAGGCTCTGGAAACACCATATATTTT.

This clonotype has a handful of counts. The chain has TRBV20-1 and TRBJ1-6; D possibly corresponds to TRBD1 (5 bases). This CDR3 has 14 amino acids. V was shortened by 3 bases and J by 6 bases, with 12 bases between the two germline ends. Germline V lookup: CDR1 DFQATT, CDR2 SNEGSKA (reference sequence). The CDR3 bases are TGCAGTGCTAGTTCGAGACAGCCTAATTCACCCCTCCACTTT. It specifies CSASSRQPNSPLHF.

This clonotype was counted ten times or more. This chain joins TRBV2 and TRBJ1-2; 7 nucleotides match TRBD1. This CDR3 comprises 20 residues. Trimming removed 5 bases from V and 1 base from J; junction bases left unmatched: 22. Looked up from germline, CDR1 is SNHLY and CDR2 is FYNNEI. CDR3 in amino acids: CASSQEAGTAQSISNYGYTF. The CDR3 DNA reads TGTGCCAGCAGTCAAGAAGCGGGGACAGCTCAATCTATAAGTAACTATGGCTACACCTTC. Full variable domain (outside the CDR3, taken from reference TRBV2 and TRBJ1-2): EPEVTQTPSHQVTQMGQEVILRCVPISNHLYFYWYRQILGQKVEFLVSFYNNEISEKSEIFDDQFSVERPDGSNFTLKIRSTKLEDSAMYFCASSQEAGTAQSISNYGYTFGSGTRLTVV.